These T cell receptor beta chains were read from a single sample in a study of cytomegalovirus exposure and HLA in healthy donors. Generated by immunoSEQ multiplex PCR, the TCRdb table keeps only in-frame clones and is missing some. The data hold 120,000 or so clones, with roughly 80% observed a single time. The sample consisted of PBMCs. All receptors derive from a man aged 25 to 45 in good health and CMV-seronegative. The CDR3 runs from the conserved cysteine through the conserved F or W. Fields, in order: V gene, D gene, clone size, J gene, CDR3 length, CDR3 protein, CDR3 DNA. The D gene is left open where the match is weak. Clone size is not always given. Where it is, it says once, few, many or a class for expanded clones.

v_gene: TRBV30
d_gene: NA
abundance: NA
j_gene: TRBJ1-4
len: 14
CDR3aa: CAWSVETAIEKLFF
CDR3nt: TGTGCCTGGAGTGTCGAAACAGCCATTGAAAAACTGTTTTTT

v_gene: TRBV4-3
d_gene: TRBD2
abundance: NA
j_gene: TRBJ2-1
len: 17
CDR3aa: CASSQVDIAGGINEQFF
CDR3nt: TGCGCCAGCAGCCAAGTCGACATAGCGGGGGGGATCAATGAGCAGTTCTTC

v_gene: TRBV5-8
d_gene: NA
abundance: once
j_gene: TRBJ1-2
len: 16
CDR3aa: CASSRFLAGKGHGYTF
CDR3nt: TGTGCCAGCAGCCGGTTCTTGGCAGGGAAGGGCCATGGCTACACCTTC

v_gene: TRBV27
d_gene: NA
abundance: NA
j_gene: TRBJ2-1
len: 14
CDR3aa: CASSLSRGDNEQFF
CDR3nt: TGTGCCAGCAGTTTGTCCAGGGGGGACAATGAGCAGTTCTTC

v_gene: TRBV27
d_gene: TRBD1
abundance: NA
j_gene: TRBJ1-5
len: 16
CDR3aa: CASSLRGQDSNQPQHF
CDR3nt: TGTGCCAGCAGTTTAAGGGGACAGGATAGCAATCAGCCCCAGCATTTT

v_gene: TRBV10-3
d_gene: TRBD1
abundance: NA
j_gene: TRBJ2-3
len: 15
CDR3aa: CAISGPGQGTDTQYF
CDR3nt: TGTGCCATCAGTGGTCCGGGACAGGGCACAGATACGCAGTATTTT

v_gene: TRBV5-1
d_gene: TRBD1
abundance: NA
j_gene: TRBJ2-2
len: 15
CDR3aa: CASSWGQTNTGELFF
CDR3nt: TGCGCCAGCAGCTGGGGACAGACGAATACCGGGGAGCTGTTTTTT

v_gene: TRBV6-1
d_gene: NA
abundance: NA
j_gene: TRBJ2-2
len: 14
CDR3aa: CASGSDRNTGELFF
CDR3nt: TGTGCCAGCGGCTCGGACAGAAACACCGGGGAGCTGTTTTTT

v_gene: TRBV30
d_gene: TRBD2
abundance: NA
j_gene: TRBJ2-7
len: 17
CDR3aa: CAWTRGLAGGRTYEQYF
CDR3nt: TGTGCCTGGACTCGAGGGCTAGCGGGAGGACGAACCTACGAGCAGTACTTC

v_gene: TRBV7-2
d_gene: NA
abundance: NA
j_gene: TRBJ2-7
len: 13
CDR3aa: CASSLAHRAEQYF
CDR3nt: TGTGCCAGCAGCTTGGCCCACAGGGCCGAGCAGTACTTC

v_gene: TRBV29-1
d_gene: TRBD1
abundance: once
j_gene: TRBJ2-2
len: 15
CDR3aa: CSVMTGIANTGELFF
CDR3nt: TGCAGCGTTATGACAGGGATCGCGAACACCGGGGAGCTGTTTTTT

v_gene: TRBV2
d_gene: NA
abundance: NA
j_gene: TRBJ1-2
len: 11
CDR3aa: CASTEGGGYTF
CDR3nt: TGTGCCAGCACTGAGGGAGGCGGCTACACCTTC

v_gene: TRBV30
d_gene: TRBD1
abundance: once
j_gene: TRBJ2-7
len: 14
CDR3aa: CAWSRGTGAYEQYF
CDR3nt: TGTGCCTGGAGTAGAGGGACAGGGGCCTACGAGCAGTACTTC

v_gene: TRBV18
d_gene: TRBD1
abundance: NA
j_gene: TRBJ1-5
len: 17
CDR3aa: CASSPPQGGGVNQPQHF
CDR3nt: TGTGCCAGCTCACCACCACAGGGGGGAGGCGTCAATCAGCCCCAGCATTTT

v_gene: TRBV4-2
d_gene: TRBD2
abundance: NA
j_gene: TRBJ2-1
len: 19
CDR3aa: CASSQEIGRGGTKDNEQFF
CDR3nt: TGTGCCAGCAGCCAAGAAATAGGGCGGGGGGGCACCAAGGACAATGAGCAGTTCTTC

v_gene: TRBV6-1
d_gene: NA
abundance: NA
j_gene: TRBJ1-2
len: 13
CDR3aa: CASRESGGFGYTF
CDR3nt: TGTGCCAGCAGAGAGTCGGGGGGCTTTGGCTACACCTTC

v_gene: TRBV7-9
d_gene: NA
abundance: NA
j_gene: TRBJ2-3
len: 17
CDR3aa: CASSPPRRQTPTDTQYF
CDR3nt: TGTGCCAGCAGCCCCCCCCGCCGACAGACACCCACAGATACGCAGTATTTT

v_gene: TRBV29-1
d_gene: TRBD1
abundance: once
j_gene: TRBJ2-5
len: 13
CDR3aa: CSVYWDSRETQYF
CDR3nt: TGCAGCGTCTACTGGGACAGCCGAGAGACCCAGTACTTC

v_gene: TRBV7-2
d_gene: NA
abundance: NA
j_gene: TRBJ1-6
len: 14
CDR3aa: CASTLIAGESPLHF
CDR3nt: TGTGCCAGCACCTTAATAGCAGGGGAATCACCCCTCCACTTT

v_gene: TRBV5-1
d_gene: TRBD1
abundance: NA
j_gene: TRBJ2-3
len: 15
CDR3aa: CASSLAGTGRDTQYF
CDR3nt: TGCGCCAGCAGCTTAGCCGGGACAGGGAGAGATACGCAGTATTTT

v_gene: TRBV10-2
d_gene: NA
abundance: once
j_gene: TRBJ1-5
len: 14
CDR3aa: CASSPAVSNQPQHF
CDR3nt: TGCGCCAGCAGTCCGGCGGTTAGCAATCAGCCCCAGCATTTT

v_gene: TRBV27
d_gene: NA
abundance: NA
j_gene: TRBJ1-2
len: 14
CDR3aa: CASSLSAGVYGYTF
CDR3nt: TGTGCCAGCAGTTTATCGGCGGGGGTCTATGGCTACACCTTC

v_gene: TRBV4-2
d_gene: NA
abundance: NA
j_gene: TRBJ2-7
len: 16
CDR3aa: CASSQEKSNSRGEQYF
CDR3nt: TGTGCCAGCAGCCAAGAGAAGAGTAATTCTAGGGGCGAGCAGTACTTC

v_gene: TRBV28
d_gene: NA
abundance: NA
j_gene: TRBJ1-2
len: 15
CDR3aa: CASSLLAEAPYGYTF
CDR3nt: TGTGCCAGCAGTTTATTAGCAGAAGCCCCCTATGGCTACACCTTC

v_gene: TRBV5-6
d_gene: TRBD2
abundance: NA
j_gene: TRBJ2-1
len: 13
CDR3aa: CASRLADYNEQFF
CDR3nt: TGTGCCAGTAGACTAGCGGATTACAATGAGCAGTTCTTC

v_gene: TRBV28
d_gene: NA
abundance: NA
j_gene: TRBJ1-1
len: 16
CDR3aa: CASSFRTAATNTEAFF
CDR3nt: TGTGCCAGCAGTTTTAGGACAGCGGCCACGAACACTGAAGCTTTCTTT

v_gene: TRBV20-1
d_gene: NA
abundance: NA
j_gene: TRBJ2-1
len: 11
CDR3aa: CSAHYDNEQFF
CDR3nt: TGCAGTGCTCACTATGACAATGAGCAGTTCTTC

v_gene: TRBV7-8
d_gene: TRBD2
abundance: once
j_gene: TRBJ2-5
len: 14
CDR3aa: CASSLELAIETQYF
CDR3nt: TGTGCCAGCAGCTTAGAACTAGCGATAGAGACCCAGTACTTC

v_gene: TRBV29-1
d_gene: TRBD1
abundance: NA
j_gene: TRBJ1-1
len: 14
CDR3aa: CSTRQGDLVAEAFF
CDR3nt: TGCAGCACCCGACAGGGGGACCTGGTAGCTGAAGCTTTCTTT

v_gene: TRBV5-1
d_gene: NA
abundance: NA
j_gene: TRBJ2-7
len: 14
CDR3aa: CASSLEEGAYEQYF
CDR3nt: TGCGCCAGCAGCTTGGAGGAGGGGGCTTACGAGCAGTACTTC

v_gene: TRBV28
d_gene: TRBD1
abundance: few
j_gene: TRBJ1-5
len: 15
CDR3aa: CASSPGGRLAQPQHF
CDR3nt: TGTGCCAGCAGCCCAGGGGGGCGTCTCGCTCAGCCCCAGCATTTT

v_gene: TRBV27
d_gene: TRBD2
abundance: NA
j_gene: TRBJ2-2
len: 18
CDR3aa: CASSRLAPNSRNTGELFF
CDR3nt: TGTGCCAGCAGCCGACTAGCGCCTAACTCGCGGAACACCGGGGAGCTGTTTTTT

v_gene: TRBV19
d_gene: TRBD2
abundance: few
j_gene: TRBJ2-3
len: 14
CDR3aa: CASRPGGSTDTQYF
CDR3nt: TGTGCCAGTAGACCGGGGGGAAGCACAGATACGCAGTATTTT

v_gene: TRBV18
d_gene: NA
abundance: NA
j_gene: TRBJ2-3
len: 15
CDR3aa: CASSPPGQSTDTQYF
CDR3nt: TGTGCCAGCTCACCACCTGGGCAGTCCACAGATACGCAGTATTTT

v_gene: TRBV4-3
d_gene: TRBD1
abundance: NA
j_gene: TRBJ1-4
len: 16
CDR3aa: CASSLGQGAANEKLFF
CDR3nt: TGCGCCAGCAGCCTTGGACAGGGGGCGGCTAATGAAAAACTGTTTTTT

v_gene: TRBV5-1
d_gene: TRBD2
abundance: NA
j_gene: TRBJ2-5
len: 16
CDR3aa: CASSLGTSGSTETQYF
CDR3nt: TGCGCCAGCAGCTTGGGTACTAGCGGGAGTACAGAGACCCAGTACTTC

v_gene: TRBV18
d_gene: NA
abundance: NA
j_gene: TRBJ2-3
len: 14
CDR3aa: CASSPFGITDTQYF
CDR3nt: TGTGCCAGCTCACCCTTCGGGATAACAGATACGCAGTATTTT

v_gene: TRBV18
d_gene: TRBD1
abundance: NA
j_gene: TRBJ1-2
len: 13
CDR3aa: CASSPDRAYGYTF
CDR3nt: TGTGCCAGCTCACCTGACAGGGCCTATGGCTACACCTTC

v_gene: TRBV18
d_gene: NA
abundance: NA
j_gene: TRBJ1-1
len: 16
CDR3aa: CASSPVQGKMNTEAFF
CDR3nt: TGTGCCAGCTCACCAGTCCAGGGAAAGATGAACACTGAAGCTTTCTTT

v_gene: TRBV5-1
d_gene: NA
abundance: NA
j_gene: TRBJ1-2
len: 14
CDR3aa: CASRLGHLTYGYTF
CDR3nt: TGCGCCAGCAGACTGGGACATCTTACCTATGGCTACACCTTC

v_gene: TRBV27
d_gene: NA
abundance: NA
j_gene: TRBJ1-3
len: 16
CDR3aa: CASSSDPVGGGNTIYF
CDR3nt: TGTGCCAGCAGCTCCGACCCCGTGGGAGGCGGAAACACCATATATTTT

v_gene: TRBV29-1
d_gene: NA
abundance: NA
j_gene: TRBJ2-1
len: 13
CDR3aa: CSVGVRTDNEQFF
CDR3nt: TGCAGCGTTGGCGTCAGAACAGACAATGAGCAGTTCTTC

v_gene: TRBV2
d_gene: TRBD2
abundance: NA
j_gene: TRBJ2-1
len: 16
CDR3aa: CASMGLAATYYNEQFF
CDR3nt: TGTGCCAGTATGGGGCTAGCGGCCACTTATTACAATGAGCAGTTCTTC

v_gene: TRBV4-3
d_gene: TRBD1
abundance: NA
j_gene: TRBJ1-2
len: 14
CDR3aa: CASSQETGDYGYTF
CDR3nt: TGCGCCAGCAGCCAAGAAACAGGGGACTATGGCTACACCTTC

v_gene: TRBV27
d_gene: NA
abundance: once
j_gene: TRBJ2-5
len: 14
CDR3aa: CASSLSGMRKTQYF
CDR3nt: TGTGCCAGCAGTTTATCGGGTATGAGGAAGACCCAGTACTTC

v_gene: TRBV7-6
d_gene: TRBD1
abundance: NA
j_gene: TRBJ2-5
len: 14
CDR3aa: CASSLGTGQETQYF
CDR3nt: TGTGCCAGCAGCCTTGGGACAGGGCAAGAGACCCAGTACTTC

v_gene: TRBV5-5
d_gene: TRBD1
abundance: NA
j_gene: TRBJ2-3
len: 16
CDR3aa: CASSLVGDRGMATQYF
CDR3nt: TGTGCCAGCAGCTTGGTTGGGGACAGGGGCATGGCTACGCAGTATTTT

v_gene: TRBV6-4
d_gene: TRBD2
abundance: few
j_gene: TRBJ2-3
len: 16
CDR3aa: CASSDAAGGSTDTQYF
CDR3nt: TGTGCCAGCAGTGACGCAGCGGGGGGGAGCACAGATACGCAGTATTTT

v_gene: TRBV27
d_gene: NA
abundance: NA
j_gene: TRBJ1-1
len: 15
CDR3aa: CASSSLPRQNTEAFF
CDR3nt: TGTGCCAGCAGTTCCCTCCCCCGACAGAACACTGAAGCTTTCTTT

v_gene: TRBV18
d_gene: TRBD1
abundance: NA
j_gene: TRBJ1-2
len: 18
CDR3aa: CASSPSLLGTGTNYGYTF
CDR3nt: TGTGCCAGCTCACCCTCGCTCCTGGGGACAGGAACTAACTATGGCTACACCTTC

v_gene: TRBV6-5
d_gene: TRBD1
abundance: NA
j_gene: TRBJ2-7
len: 13
CDR3aa: CASTQPGGLEQYF
CDR3nt: TGTGCCAGCACCCAGCCAGGGGGCCTCGAGCAGTACTTC

v_gene: TRBV11-2
d_gene: NA
abundance: NA
j_gene: TRBJ2-1
len: 13
CDR3aa: CATTPGADNEQFF
CDR3nt: TGTGCCACCACCCCAGGGGCGGACAATGAGCAGTTCTTC

v_gene: TRBV5-1
d_gene: TRBD1
abundance: NA
j_gene: TRBJ2-5
len: 15
CDR3aa: CASSLAGQGAETQYF
CDR3nt: TGCGCCAGCAGCTTGGCGGGACAGGGGGCAGAGACCCAGTACTTC

v_gene: TRBV5-1
d_gene: NA
abundance: few
j_gene: TRBJ2-7
len: 13
CDR3aa: CASSLSQAYEQYF
CDR3nt: TGCGCCAGCAGCTTAAGTCAGGCCTACGAGCAGTACTTC

v_gene: TRBV30
d_gene: NA
abundance: NA
j_gene: TRBJ2-1
len: 17
CDR3aa: CAGTTGHGIGSYNEQFF
CDR3nt: TGTGCCGGGACGACGGGTCACGGTATAGGCTCCTACAATGAGCAGTTCTTC

v_gene: TRBV28
d_gene: TRBD1
abundance: few
j_gene: TRBJ1-5
len: 15
CDR3aa: CASGTRQGVNQPQHF
CDR3nt: TGTGCCAGCGGTACCCGACAGGGGGTAAATCAGCCCCAGCATTTT

v_gene: TRBV28
d_gene: TRBD2
abundance: NA
j_gene: TRBJ2-5
len: 18
CDR3aa: CASSSLPLTSGSQETQYF
CDR3nt: TGTGCCAGCAGTTCTCTCCCCCTGACTAGCGGGAGTCAAGAGACCCAGTACTTC

v_gene: TRBV5-8
d_gene: NA
abundance: NA
j_gene: TRBJ2-5
len: 16
CDR3aa: CASSLGVSEGAETQYF
CDR3nt: TGTGCCAGCAGCTTGGGTGTTAGCGAGGGAGCGGAGACCCAGTACTTC